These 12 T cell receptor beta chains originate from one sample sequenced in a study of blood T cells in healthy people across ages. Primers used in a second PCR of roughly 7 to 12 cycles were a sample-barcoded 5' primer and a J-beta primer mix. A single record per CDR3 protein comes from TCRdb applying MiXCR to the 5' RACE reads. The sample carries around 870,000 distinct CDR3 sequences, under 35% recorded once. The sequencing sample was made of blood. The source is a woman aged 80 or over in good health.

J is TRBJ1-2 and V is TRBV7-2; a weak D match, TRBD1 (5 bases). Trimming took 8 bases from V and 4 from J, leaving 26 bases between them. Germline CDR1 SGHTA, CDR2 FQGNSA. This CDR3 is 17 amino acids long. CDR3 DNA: TGTGCCAGCGTGCCGGGGGGGGGTTACGGCTCAATCTATGGCTACACCTTC. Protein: CASVPGGGYGSIYGYTF.

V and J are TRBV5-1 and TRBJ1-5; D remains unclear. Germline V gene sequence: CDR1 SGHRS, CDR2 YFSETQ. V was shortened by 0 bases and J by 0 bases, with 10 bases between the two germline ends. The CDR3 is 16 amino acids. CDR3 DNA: TGCGCCAGCAGCTTGGCCGGGTCCCATAGCAATCAGCCCCAGCATTTT. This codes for CASSLAGSHSNQPQHF.

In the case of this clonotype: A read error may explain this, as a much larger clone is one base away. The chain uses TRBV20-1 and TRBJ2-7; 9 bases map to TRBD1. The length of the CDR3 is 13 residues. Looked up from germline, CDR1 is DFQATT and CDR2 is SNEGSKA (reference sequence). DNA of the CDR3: TGCAGTGCTCCCCGGGACAGGGATTACGGGCAGTACTTC. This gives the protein CSAPRDRDYGQYF.

CDR3: CASSPGTSGYTF. DNA for the CDR3: TGTGCCAGCTCACCAGGCACTTCTGGCTACACCTTC. This chain links TRBV18 with TRBJ1-2, with D unclear. The CDR3 is 12 amino acids. V was clipped by 2 bases and J by 7 bases, with 8 bases between them. CDR1 and CDR2 from the germline V gene are KGHSH and LQKENI.

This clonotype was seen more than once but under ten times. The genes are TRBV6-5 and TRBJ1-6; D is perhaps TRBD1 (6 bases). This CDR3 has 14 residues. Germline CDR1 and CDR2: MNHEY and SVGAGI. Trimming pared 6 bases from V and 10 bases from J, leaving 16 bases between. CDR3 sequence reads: CASSGLRGGSPLHF. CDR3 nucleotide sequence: TGTGCCAGCAGCGGACTCCGAGGGGGGTCACCCCTCCACTTT.

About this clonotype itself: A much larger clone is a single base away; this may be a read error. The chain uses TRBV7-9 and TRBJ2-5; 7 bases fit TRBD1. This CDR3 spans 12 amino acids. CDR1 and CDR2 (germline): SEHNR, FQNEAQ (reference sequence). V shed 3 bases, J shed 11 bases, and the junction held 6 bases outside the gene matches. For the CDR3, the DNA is TGTGCCAGCAGCTTGGACAGGTCTGAGCAGTACTTC. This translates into CASSLDRSEQYF.

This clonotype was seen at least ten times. CDR3 DNA sequence: TGTGCCAGCATCCCAGGGGACAGGGAATACAATGAGCAGTTCTTC. Translated: CASIPGDREYNEQFF. The V gene is TRBV6-2 or TRBV6-3, the J gene TRBJ2-1; TRBD1 matches 9 bases. V shed 7 bases, J shed 4 bases, and the junction held 8 bases outside the gene matches. CDR1 MNHEY and CDR2 SVGEGT come from the germline V gene. This CDR3 is 15 amino acids long.

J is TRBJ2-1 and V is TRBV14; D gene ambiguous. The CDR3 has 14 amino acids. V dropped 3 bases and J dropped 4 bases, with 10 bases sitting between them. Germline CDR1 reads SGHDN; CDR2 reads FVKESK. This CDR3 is CASSHQRAYNEQFF. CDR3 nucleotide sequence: TGTGCCAGCAGCCACCAGCGAGCTTACAATGAGCAGTTCTTC. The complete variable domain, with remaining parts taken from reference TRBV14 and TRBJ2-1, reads EAGVTQFPSHSVIEKGQTVTLRCDPISGHDNLYWYRRVMGKEIKFLLHFVKESKQDESGMPNNRFLAERTGGTYSTLKVQPAELEDSGVYFCASSHQRAYNEQFFGPGTRLTVL.

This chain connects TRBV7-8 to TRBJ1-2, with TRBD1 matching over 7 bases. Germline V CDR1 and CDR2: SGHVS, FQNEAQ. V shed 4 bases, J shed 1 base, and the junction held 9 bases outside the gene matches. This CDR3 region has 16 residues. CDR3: CASSSTNRGNNYGYTF. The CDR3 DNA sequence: TGTGCCAGCAGCTCAACTAACAGGGGTAATAACTATGGCTACACCTTC.

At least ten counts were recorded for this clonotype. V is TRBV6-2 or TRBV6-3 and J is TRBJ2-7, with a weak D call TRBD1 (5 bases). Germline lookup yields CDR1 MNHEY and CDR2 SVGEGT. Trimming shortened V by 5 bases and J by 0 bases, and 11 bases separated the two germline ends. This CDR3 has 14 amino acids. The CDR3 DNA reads TGTGCCAGCAGTAGACAGTTATCCTCCTACGAGCAGTACTTC. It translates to CASSRQLSSYEQYF.

The CDR3 loop is CATSRNYFRQGANTEAFF. In nucleotides, the CDR3 is TGTGCCACCAGCAGAAACTATTTTCGACAGGGAGCTAACACTGAAGCTTTCTTT. The chain joins TRBV15 to TRBJ1-1, with TRBD1 matching 7 bases. This CDR3 has 18 amino acids. Germline CDR1 and CDR2: LNHNV and YYDKDF (reference sequence). The V and J ends lost 2 bases and 2 bases, in that order; junction bases with no gene match: 14.

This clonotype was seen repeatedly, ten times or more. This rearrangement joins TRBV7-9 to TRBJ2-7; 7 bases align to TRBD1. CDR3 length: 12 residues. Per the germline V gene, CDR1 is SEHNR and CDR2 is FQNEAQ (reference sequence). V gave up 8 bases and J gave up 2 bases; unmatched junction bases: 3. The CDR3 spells CASAGTAYEQYF. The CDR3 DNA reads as TGTGCCAGCGCCGGGACAGCCTACGAGCAGTACTTC.